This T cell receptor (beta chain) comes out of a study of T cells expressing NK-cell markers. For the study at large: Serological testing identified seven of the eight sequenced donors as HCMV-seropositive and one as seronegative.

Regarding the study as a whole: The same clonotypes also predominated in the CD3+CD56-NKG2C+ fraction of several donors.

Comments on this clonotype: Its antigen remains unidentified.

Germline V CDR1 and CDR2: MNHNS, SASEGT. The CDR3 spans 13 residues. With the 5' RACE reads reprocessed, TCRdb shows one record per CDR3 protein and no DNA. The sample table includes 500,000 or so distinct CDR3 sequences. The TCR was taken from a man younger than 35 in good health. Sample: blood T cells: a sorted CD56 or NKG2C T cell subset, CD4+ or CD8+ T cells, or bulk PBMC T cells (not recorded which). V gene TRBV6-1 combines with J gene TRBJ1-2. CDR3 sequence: CASRPQGGYGYTF.